This TCR beta chain was sequenced during a study of blood T cell repertoires in COVID-19. Across the whole study: Sources were T cells, B-cell-depleted T cells, or PBMCs; the material itself was cDNA or gDNA.

There are 15 residues in the CDR3. Germline V lookup: CDR1 SGHKS, CDR2 YYEKEE (reference sequence). Trimming took 5 bases from V and 1 from J; bases not matched to a gene: 7. Per the study methods: Amplification with reference gene primers provided the estimates of nucleated cell counts. Measured with immunoSEQ multiplex PCR; TCRdb has only the in-frame clones, and not every one. That table supplies the V and J calls and clone size; D and trimming were determined from the DNA. The profile shows roughly 410,000 clones, more than 70% of them singletons. Sequencing used peripheral blood. The J gene is TRBJ2-3, the V gene TRBV5-5; 7 bases align to TRBD1. The sequence was collected from a woman aged 55 to 70 with COVID-19, enrolled during active disease. Here the CDR3 DNA reads TGTGCCAGCAGTAATCCGCAGGGGGGCACAGATACGCAGTATTTT. Encoded protein: CASSNPQGGTDTQYF.